Listed below are T cell receptor beta chains from one sample, sequenced in a study of shared clonotypes between healthy human individuals. Some clones are missing from TCRdb's copy, which holds only in-frame ones; the method was immunoSEQ multiplex PCR. The table includes around 2.1 million clones, more than 90% detected once. The sample comprised naive CD4+ T cells sorted from blood. The receptors were gathered from a man between 18 and 29 years old in good health. Both conserved end residues are part of each CDR3. Fields, in order: clone size, V gene, D gene, J gene, CDR3 protein, CDR3 DNA. D genes are given only for firm matches. Clone size is not always given. Where it is, it says once, few, many or a class for expanded clones.

>once|TRBV7-2|.|TRBJ1-1
CASSLLSGVVKAFF
TGTGCCAGCAGCTTATTATCGGGCGTCGTTAAAGCTTTCTTT
>.|TRBV30|.|TRBJ2-7
CAWNRVEYEQYF
TGTGCCTGGAACAGGGTGGAATACGAGCAGTACTTC
>.|TRBV6-1|.|TRBJ2-1
CASSEGHNNEQFF
TGTGCCAGCAGTGAAGGGCACAACAATGAGCAGTTCTTC
>.|TRBV19|.|TRBJ1-2
CASSIAGTNYGYTF
TGTGCCAGTAGTATAGCGGGGACTAACTATGGCTACACCTTC
>.|TRBV18|.|TRBJ1-1
CASSPLVTEAFF
TGTGCCAGCTCACCACTTGTTACTGAAGCTTTCTTT
>.|TRBV5-1|.|TRBJ2-7
CASSLDGTVYEQYF
TGCGCCAGCAGCTTGGACGGCACTGTCTACGAGCAGTACTTC
>.|TRBV4-3|TRBD2|TRBJ2-7
CASSQDYGTSIVEQYF
TGCGCCAGCAGCCAAGATTACGGGACTAGCATTGTCGAGCAGTACTTC
>.|TRBV25-1|.|TRBJ2-7
CASRRAGEQYF
TGTGCCAGCAGGCGTGCTGGGGAGCAGTACTTC
>once|TRBV25-1|.|TRBJ1-2
CASSTNDRTNYGYTF
TGTGCCAGCAGCACAAACGACAGGACCAACTATGGCTACACCTTC
>.|TRBV27|.|TRBJ1-5
CASSFRYSNQPQHF
TGTGCCAGCAGTTTTCGGTATAGCAATCAGCCCCAGCATTTT
>.|TRBV5-1|.|TRBJ2-5
CASSPPGSQETQYF
TGCGCCAGCAGCCCTCCGGGGTCCCAAGAGACCCAGTACTTC
>once|TRBV7-9|.|TRBJ2-7
CASSFPGTPSYEQYF
TGTGCCAGCAGCTTCCCGGGGACACCTTCCTACGAGCAGTACTTC
>.|TRBV25-1|TRBD2|TRBJ2-7
CATRSGSNLAYEQYF
TGTGCCACCAGAAGCGGGAGTAACCTGGCCTACGAGCAGTACTTC
>.|TRBV6-1|TRBD2|TRBJ2-3
CASSASGGLTDTQYF
TGTGCCAGCAGTGCTAGCGGGGGATTAACAGATACGCAGTATTTT
>.|TRBV29-1|.|TRBJ2-3
CSVRGAATDTQYF
TGCAGCGTACGGGGGGCGGCCACAGATACGCAGTATTTT
>.|TRBV4-1|.|TRBJ1-6
CASSQFIGGREYNSPLHF
TGCGCCAGCAGCCAGTTCATTGGGGGGAGGGAGTATAATTCACCCCTCCACTTT
>.|TRBV5-4|.|TRBJ1-6
CASSRTGTMNYNSPLHF
TGTGCCAGCAGCCGCACCGGGACAATGAACTATAATTCACCCCTCCACTTT